The subject of this entry is one T cell receptor (beta chain). Trimming cost V 5 bases and J 5 bases, with 16 bases left between them. The CDR3 extends over 14 amino acids. Germline values: CDR1 SNHLY, CDR2 FYNNEI. Profiling relied on immunoSEQ multiplex PCR, and the TCRdb table lists in-frame clones only, not all of them. The profile shows tens of thousands of clones, 70% to 80% of them singletons. The study gave focal radiation plus ipilimumab CTLA-4 blockade to patients with chemo-refractory metastatic non-small-cell lung cancer. The sample comes from a study of radiotherapy plus CTLA-4 blockade in lung cancer. As for the study in general: Disease control was achieved by approximately 32% of patients, and objective responses by 18%.

The sequence was collected from a human donor with non-small cell lung cancer who had a complete response to radiotherapy plus ipilimumab. The specimen comprised peripheral blood, sampled from a patient treated with radiotherapy plus ipilimumab. V gene TRBV2 combines with J gene TRBJ2-7; D may be TRBD1 (5 bases). CDR3 sequence: CASSPTVKGNEQYF. DNA for the CDR3: TGTGCCAGCAGTCCGACAGTGAAGGGGAACGAGCAGTACTTC.